This TCR beta chain was found in a study of beta chain features in type 1 diabetes. Investigators reverse transcribed all isolated RNA, so they sequenced expressed TCRB transcripts. Here immunoSEQ multiplex PCR was the method, and the copy in TCRdb shows in-frame clones only, minus some. The sample shows about 42,000 clones, approximately 51% of them seen only once. Germline CDR1 ENHRY, CDR2 SYGVKD. The CDR3 is made up of 15 amino acids. Trimming pared 7 bases from V and 7 bases from J, leaving 23 bases between. CD4+ naive, central memory, regulatory and stem cell-like memory subsets were isolated by sorting on CD45RO/CCR7/CD25/CD127/CD95/CD27.

This TCR was recovered from a woman in her 30s in good health. This sequence joins TRBV10-3 and TRBJ2-7; TRBD2 is a possible D gene (9 bases). What was sequenced was stem cell memory CD4+ T cells from blood. The CDR3 loop is CAINRGFGLAREQYF. In DNA, the CDR3 is TGTGCCATCAACAGGGGGTTTGGACTAGCGCGTGAGCAGTACTTC.